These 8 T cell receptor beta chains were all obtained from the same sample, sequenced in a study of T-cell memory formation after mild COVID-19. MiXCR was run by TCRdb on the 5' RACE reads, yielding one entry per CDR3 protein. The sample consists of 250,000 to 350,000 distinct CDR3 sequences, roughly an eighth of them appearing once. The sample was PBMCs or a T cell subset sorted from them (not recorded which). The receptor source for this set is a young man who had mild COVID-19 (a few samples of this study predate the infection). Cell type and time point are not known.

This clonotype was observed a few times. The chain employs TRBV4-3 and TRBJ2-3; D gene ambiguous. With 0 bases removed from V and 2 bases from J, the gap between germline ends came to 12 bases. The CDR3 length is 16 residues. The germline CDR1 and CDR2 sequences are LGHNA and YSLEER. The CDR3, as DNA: TGCGCCAGCAGCCAAGATCGGTACCGAACCACAGATACGCAGTATTTT. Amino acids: CASSQDRYRTTDTQYF.

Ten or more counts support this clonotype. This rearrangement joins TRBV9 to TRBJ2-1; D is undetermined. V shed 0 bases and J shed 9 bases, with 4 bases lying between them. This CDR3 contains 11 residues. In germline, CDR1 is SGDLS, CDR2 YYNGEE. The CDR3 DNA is TGTGCCAGCAGCGTAGAGGGTGAGCAGTTCTTC. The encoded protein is CASSVEGEQFF.

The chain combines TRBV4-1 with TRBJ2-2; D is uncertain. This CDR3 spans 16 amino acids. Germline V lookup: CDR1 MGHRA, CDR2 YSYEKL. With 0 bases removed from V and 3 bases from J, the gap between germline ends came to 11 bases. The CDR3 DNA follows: TGCGCCAGCAGCCAAGATATGAGCGTACACACCGGGGAGCTGTTTTTT. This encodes CASSQDMSVHTGELFF.

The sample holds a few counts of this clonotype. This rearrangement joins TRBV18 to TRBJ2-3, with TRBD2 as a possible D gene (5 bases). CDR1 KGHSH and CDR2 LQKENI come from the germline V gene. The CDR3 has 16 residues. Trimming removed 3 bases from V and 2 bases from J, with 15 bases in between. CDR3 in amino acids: CASSPRGARVTDTQYF. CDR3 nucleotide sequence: TGTGCCAGCTCACCTCGGGGAGCACGCGTCACAGATACGCAGTATTTT.

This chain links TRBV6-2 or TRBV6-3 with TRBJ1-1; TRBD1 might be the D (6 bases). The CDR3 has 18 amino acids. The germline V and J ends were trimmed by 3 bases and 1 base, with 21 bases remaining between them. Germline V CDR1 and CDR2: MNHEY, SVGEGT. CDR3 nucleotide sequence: TGTGCCAGCAGTTATTCAGGACGAGGGGGGCCCCCGAACACTGAAGCTTTCTTT. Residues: CASSYSGRGGPPNTEAFF.

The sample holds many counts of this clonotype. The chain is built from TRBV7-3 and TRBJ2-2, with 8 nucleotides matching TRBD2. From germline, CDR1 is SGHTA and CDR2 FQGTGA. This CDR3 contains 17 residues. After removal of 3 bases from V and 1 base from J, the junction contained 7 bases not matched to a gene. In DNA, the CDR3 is TGTGCCAGCAGCTTTCAAGCGGGACTAGGGAACACCGGGGAGCTGTTTTTT. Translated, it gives CASSFQAGLGNTGELFF. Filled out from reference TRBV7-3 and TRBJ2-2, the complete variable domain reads GAGVSQTPSNKVTEKGKYVELRCDPISGHTALYWYRQSLGQGPEFLIYFQGTGAADDSGLPNDRFFAVRPEGSVSTLKIQRTERGDSAVYLCASSFQAGLGNTGELFFGEGSRLTVL.

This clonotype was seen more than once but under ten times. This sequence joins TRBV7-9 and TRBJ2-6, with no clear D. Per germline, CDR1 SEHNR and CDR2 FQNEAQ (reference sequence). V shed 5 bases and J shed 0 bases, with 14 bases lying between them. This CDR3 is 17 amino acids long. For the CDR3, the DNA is TGTGCCAGCAGCCTCGCCGAGGAGTACTCTGGGGCCAACGTCCTGACTTTC. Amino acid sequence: CASSLAEEYSGANVLTF.

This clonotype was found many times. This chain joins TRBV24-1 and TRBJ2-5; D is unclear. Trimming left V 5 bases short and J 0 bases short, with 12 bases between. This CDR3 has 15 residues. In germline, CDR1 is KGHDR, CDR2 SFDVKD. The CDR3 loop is CATSGVGRYQETQYF. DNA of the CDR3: TGTGCCACCAGTGGCGTAGGACGGTACCAAGAGACCCAGTACTTC.